This TCR beta chain was observed in a study of blood T cell repertoires in COVID-19. Study at large: The United States, Italy and Spain provided the acute and convalescent COVID-19 samples.

This CDR3 contains 13 residues. Germline CDR1 is SGHRS and CDR2 is YFSETQ. The ends were cut back, 0 bases at V and 7 bases at J, with 11 bases in the middle. This clone was counted once. TCRdb keeps only in-frame clones here, not all; method: immunoSEQ multiplex PCR. This sample has more than 350,000 clones, with 70% to 90% found just once. Seattle-derived patients entered the study during active infection and were followed longitudinally. The sample comprised peripheral blood. The receptor was derived from a woman between 25 and 40 years old with COVID-19, enrolled during active disease. V usage is TRBV5-1 and J usage is TRBJ2-7; D gene unclear. Written as DNA, the CDR3 is TGCGCCAGCAGCTTGGACTGGCAGGAAGAGCAGTACTTC. Translation: CASSLDWQEEQYF.